These T cell receptor beta chains were read from a single sample in a study of T cell responses to AZD1222 COVID-19 vaccine. Profiling relied on immunoSEQ multiplex PCR, and the TCRdb table lists in-frame clones only, not all of them. This table has approximately 110,000 clones, about nine tenths appearing once. Sequences were derived from peripheral blood, sampled on day 0 of AZD1222 vaccination. Every receptor here comes from an adult in good health. Each CDR3 is given with its conserved first and last residue. D genes are given only for firm matches. Not every row has a clone size; where given, it reads once, few, many or a size class.

d_gene	v_gene	abundance	j_gene	CDR3aa	CDR3nt
.	TRBV19	.	TRBJ1-5	CATRSVGQPNQPQHF	TGTGCCACGCGTTCGGTTGGACAGCCCAATCAGCCCCAGCATTTT
.	TRBV6-2/TRBV6-3	.	TRBJ1-1	CASSPLPGTTNTEAFF	TGTGCCAGCAGTCCCCTACCTGGGACCACGAACACTGAAGCTTTCTTT
TRBD2	TRBV10-3	.	TRBJ2-1	CAISTSGGAYNEQFF	TGTGCCATCAGTACTAGCGGGGGGGCGTACAATGAGCAGTTCTTC
.	TRBV9	.	TRBJ1-2	CASSVVDSGYGYTF	TGTGCCAGCAGCGTAGTCGACTCAGGATATGGCTACACCTTC
TRBD2	TRBV19	.	TRBJ2-2	CASSRLAGASVGELFF	TGTGCCAGTAGTAGACTAGCGGGAGCGTCTGTGGGGGAGCTGTTTTTT
.	TRBV9	.	TRBJ1-2	CASSVEATAYGYTF	TGTGCCAGCAGCGTAGAGGCCACTGCCTATGGCTACACCTTC
TRBD1	TRBV29-1	.	TRBJ2-7	CSVGQGQYEQYF	TGCAGCGTGGGACAGGGGCAGTACGAGCAGTACTTC
.	TRBV6-4	.	TRBJ1-6	CASSGKGRGNSPLHF	TGTGCCAGCAGTGGGAAGGGGAGGGGTAATTCACCCCTCCACTTT
.	TRBV7-2	.	TRBJ1-1	CASSLEQDNTEAFF	TGTGCCAGCAGCTTAGAGCAGGATAACACTGAAGCTTTCTTT
TRBD1	TRBV7-8	.	TRBJ1-2	CASSSRTGERYGYTF	TGTGCCAGCAGTTCCCGGACAGGGGAGCGGTATGGCTACACCTTC
TRBD1	TRBV4-2	.	TRBJ1-2	CASSQPRTGEDGYTF	TGTGCCAGCAGCCAACCTCGGACAGGGGAAGATGGCTACACCTTC
.	TRBV7-2	.	TRBJ1-4	CASSLGGANEKLFF	TGTGCCAGCAGCTTAGGGGGGGCGAATGAAAAACTGTTTTTT
.	TRBV28	once	TRBJ1-5	CASSLAGRYNQPQHF	TGTGCCAGCAGTTTGGCAGGGCGCTATAATCAGCCCCAGCATTTT
.	TRBV5-1	.	TRBJ2-2	CASSLGHNTGELFF	TGCGCCAGCAGCTTGGGACACAACACCGGGGAGCTGTTTTTT
.	TRBV19	.	TRBJ1-5	CASSIDNGRTSRHF	TGTGCCAGTAGTATAGATAATGGGCGGACCTCAAGGCATTTT
.	TRBV5-1	once	TRBJ2-3	CASSMSTSTDTQYF	TGCGCCAGCAGCATGTCGACCAGCACAGATACGCAGTATTTT
TRBD2	TRBV29-1	once	TRBJ2-1	CSVGGTSEANEQFF	TGCAGCGTTGGTGGGACTAGCGAGGCCAATGAGCAGTTCTTC
.	TRBV2	once	TRBJ2-4	CASSSEAGRFGQYF	TGTGCCAGCAGTTCCGAAGCAGGGCGTTTTGGGCAGTACTTC
TRBD1	TRBV15	.	TRBJ2-2	CATSRAGQGAGELFF	TGTGCCACCAGCAGAGCGGGCCAGGGGGCCGGGGAGCTGTTTTTT
.	TRBV18	once	TRBJ2-5	CASSPPSWGEQETQYF	TGTGCCAGCTCACCACCGTCATGGGGGGAACAAGAGACCCAGTACTTC
.	TRBV27	.	TRBJ1-3	CASGEGLSGNTIYF	TGTGCCAGCGGGGAGGGTCTCTCTGGAAACACCATATATTTT
.	TRBV29-1	once	TRBJ1-1	CSVSSGQEAFF	TGCAGCGTAAGTTCCGGACAGGAAGCTTTCTTT
TRBD2	TRBV7-2	.	TRBJ2-7	CASSLFGGSSYEQYF	TGTGCCAGCAGCTTATTCGGGGGGTCCTCCTACGAGCAGTACTTC
TRBD2	TRBV13	.	TRBJ2-1	CASSSRTSGTYNEQFF	TGTGCCAGCAGCTCCCGGACTAGCGGGACCTACAATGAGCAGTTCTTC
.	TRBV28	once	TRBJ2-7	CASSLFWGSYEQYF	TGTGCCAGCAGTTTATTTTGGGGGTCCTACGAGCAGTACTTC
TRBD1	TRBV6-6	.	TRBJ2-7	CASGSGTGVHEQYF	TGTGCCAGCGGATCCGGGACAGGGGTCCACGAGCAGTACTTC
.	TRBV28	.	TRBJ1-2	CASSPQNYGYTF	TGTGCCAGCAGTCCTCAGAACTATGGCTACACCTTC
TRBD2	TRBV19	.	TRBJ2-7	CASSVTSDSYEQYF	TGTGCCAGTAGTGTGACTAGCGACTCCTACGAGCAGTACTTC
.	TRBV5-1	.	TRBJ2-3	CASSFRGASTDTQYF	TGCGCCAGCAGCTTCCGGGGGGCAAGCACAGATACGCAGTATTTT
TRBD1	TRBV28	.	TRBJ1-2	CASSQLWTGVGYTF	TGTGCCAGCAGCCAACTGTGGACAGGGGTCGGCTACACCTTC
TRBD1	TRBV2	.	TRBJ1-6	CASSRTGGAYSPLHF	TGTGCCAGCAGTAGGACAGGGGGCGCTTATTCACCCCTCCACTTT
.	TRBV9	.	TRBJ2-2	CASSVAFWEPNTGELFF	TGTGCCAGCAGCGTAGCGTTTTGGGAGCCGAACACCGGGGAGCTGTTTTTT
.	TRBV30	.	TRBJ2-3	CAWERSDTQYF	TGTGCCTGGGAGCGGTCGGATACGCAGTATTTT
.	TRBV7-2	.	TRBJ2-1	CASSLVFAGEQFF	TGTGCCAGCAGCTTAGTATTCGCGGGTGAGCAGTTCTTC
.	TRBV30	.	TRBJ1-1	CAWSQDWYRSPNTEAFF	TGTGCCTGGAGTCAGGACTGGTACAGATCCCCGAACACTGAAGCTTTCTTT
TRBD2	TRBV30	.	TRBJ2-5	CAWTLAGGLETQYF	TGTGCCTGGACACTAGCGGGGGGGCTAGAGACCCAGTACTTC
TRBD1	TRBV7-3	once	TRBJ1-2	CASSSGQGQEVGYTF	TGTGCCAGCAGCTCAGGACAGGGGCAGGAGGTTGGCTACACCTTC
TRBD2	TRBV29-1	.	TRBJ2-1	CSIRYGGAFNEQFF	TGCAGCATCAGGTACGGGGGGGCTTTCAATGAGCAGTTCTTC
.	TRBV2	.	TRBJ1-2	CASIERGGHYGYTF	TGTGCCAGCATTGAAAGGGGGGGACACTATGGCTACACCTTC
TRBD2	TRBV24-1	.	TRBJ2-2	CATSERTSGRFNTGELFF	TGTGCCACCAGTGAAAGGACTAGCGGGAGGTTCAACACCGGGGAGCTGTTTTTT
TRBD1	TRBV27	.	TRBJ1-4	CASSFTAGGGEKLFF	TGTGCCAGCAGTTTTACGGCAGGGGGGGGAGAAAAACTGTTTTTT
TRBD1	TRBV5-1	.	TRBJ1-4	CASSGRQGHSTNEKLFF	TGCGCCAGCAGCGGAAGACAGGGGCATTCAACTAATGAAAAACTGTTTTTT
.	TRBV5-1	.	TRBJ1-4	CASSLVSGPSEKLFF	TGCGCCAGCAGCTTGGTGTCAGGGCCGAGTGAAAAACTGTTTTTT
.	TRBV18	.	TRBJ2-7	CASSPFPLAEGNEQYF	TGTGCCAGCTCCCCTTTCCCTCTGGCGGAAGGCAACGAGCAGTACTTC
.	TRBV27	.	TRBJ1-2	CASSDQGDYGYTF	TGTGCCAGCAGTGACCAGGGCGACTATGGCTACACCTTC
TRBD2	TRBV27	.	TRBJ2-5	CASSLSRRTSGRFETQYF	TGTGCCAGCAGTTTATCGAGGAGGACTAGCGGGAGATTCGAGACCCAGTACTTC
.	TRBV4-2	.	TRBJ1-4	CASSQDGVEPNEKLFF	TGTGCCAGCAGCCAAGATGGGGTTGAGCCAAATGAAAAACTGTTTTTT
TRBD1	TRBV5-4	.	TRBJ1-2	CASSRGQETSDYGYTF	TGTGCCAGCAGCAGGGGACAGGAGACGAGTGACTATGGCTACACCTTC
TRBD2	TRBV24-1	once	TRBJ2-5	CATSESGGEETQYF	TGTGCCACCAGTGAGTCCGGGGGGGAAGAGACCCAGTACTTC
.	TRBV5-8	.	TRBJ2-7	CASSLVGGYEQYF	TGTGCCAGCAGCTTGGTCGGCGGCTACGAGCAGTACTTC
TRBD1	TRBV11-1	once	TRBJ1-4	CASSFTGGEKLFF	TGTGCCAGCAGCTTTACAGGGGGTGAAAAACTGTTTTTT
.	TRBV14	.	TRBJ1-4	CASSQDRVGELFF	TGTGCCAGCAGCCAAGACAGGGTTGGCGAACTGTTTTTT
TRBD2	TRBV5-1	.	TRBJ2-5	CASRSSGLASETQYF	TGCGCCAGCAGGAGTTCGGGACTAGCGTCAGAGACCCAGTACTTC
TRBD1	TRBV28	.	TRBJ1-2	CASSLMRGGIYGYTF	TGTGCCAGCAGTTTAATGAGAGGGGGCATCTATGGCTACACCTTC
TRBD1	TRBV4-2	.	TRBJ2-3	CASSQDQGQTSTDTQYF	TGTGCCAGCAGCCAAGATCAGGGACAGACTAGCACAGATACGCAGTATTTT
TRBD1	TRBV30	.	TRBJ2-1	CAGAGTGRFRSYNEQFF	TGTGCCGGCGCCGGGACAGGGAGGTTTCGGTCGTACAATGAGCAGTTCTTC
.	TRBV30	.	TRBJ1-6	CACRYSSSYNSPLHF	TGTGCCTGCCGTTATTCTAGCTCCTATAATTCACCCCTCCACTTT